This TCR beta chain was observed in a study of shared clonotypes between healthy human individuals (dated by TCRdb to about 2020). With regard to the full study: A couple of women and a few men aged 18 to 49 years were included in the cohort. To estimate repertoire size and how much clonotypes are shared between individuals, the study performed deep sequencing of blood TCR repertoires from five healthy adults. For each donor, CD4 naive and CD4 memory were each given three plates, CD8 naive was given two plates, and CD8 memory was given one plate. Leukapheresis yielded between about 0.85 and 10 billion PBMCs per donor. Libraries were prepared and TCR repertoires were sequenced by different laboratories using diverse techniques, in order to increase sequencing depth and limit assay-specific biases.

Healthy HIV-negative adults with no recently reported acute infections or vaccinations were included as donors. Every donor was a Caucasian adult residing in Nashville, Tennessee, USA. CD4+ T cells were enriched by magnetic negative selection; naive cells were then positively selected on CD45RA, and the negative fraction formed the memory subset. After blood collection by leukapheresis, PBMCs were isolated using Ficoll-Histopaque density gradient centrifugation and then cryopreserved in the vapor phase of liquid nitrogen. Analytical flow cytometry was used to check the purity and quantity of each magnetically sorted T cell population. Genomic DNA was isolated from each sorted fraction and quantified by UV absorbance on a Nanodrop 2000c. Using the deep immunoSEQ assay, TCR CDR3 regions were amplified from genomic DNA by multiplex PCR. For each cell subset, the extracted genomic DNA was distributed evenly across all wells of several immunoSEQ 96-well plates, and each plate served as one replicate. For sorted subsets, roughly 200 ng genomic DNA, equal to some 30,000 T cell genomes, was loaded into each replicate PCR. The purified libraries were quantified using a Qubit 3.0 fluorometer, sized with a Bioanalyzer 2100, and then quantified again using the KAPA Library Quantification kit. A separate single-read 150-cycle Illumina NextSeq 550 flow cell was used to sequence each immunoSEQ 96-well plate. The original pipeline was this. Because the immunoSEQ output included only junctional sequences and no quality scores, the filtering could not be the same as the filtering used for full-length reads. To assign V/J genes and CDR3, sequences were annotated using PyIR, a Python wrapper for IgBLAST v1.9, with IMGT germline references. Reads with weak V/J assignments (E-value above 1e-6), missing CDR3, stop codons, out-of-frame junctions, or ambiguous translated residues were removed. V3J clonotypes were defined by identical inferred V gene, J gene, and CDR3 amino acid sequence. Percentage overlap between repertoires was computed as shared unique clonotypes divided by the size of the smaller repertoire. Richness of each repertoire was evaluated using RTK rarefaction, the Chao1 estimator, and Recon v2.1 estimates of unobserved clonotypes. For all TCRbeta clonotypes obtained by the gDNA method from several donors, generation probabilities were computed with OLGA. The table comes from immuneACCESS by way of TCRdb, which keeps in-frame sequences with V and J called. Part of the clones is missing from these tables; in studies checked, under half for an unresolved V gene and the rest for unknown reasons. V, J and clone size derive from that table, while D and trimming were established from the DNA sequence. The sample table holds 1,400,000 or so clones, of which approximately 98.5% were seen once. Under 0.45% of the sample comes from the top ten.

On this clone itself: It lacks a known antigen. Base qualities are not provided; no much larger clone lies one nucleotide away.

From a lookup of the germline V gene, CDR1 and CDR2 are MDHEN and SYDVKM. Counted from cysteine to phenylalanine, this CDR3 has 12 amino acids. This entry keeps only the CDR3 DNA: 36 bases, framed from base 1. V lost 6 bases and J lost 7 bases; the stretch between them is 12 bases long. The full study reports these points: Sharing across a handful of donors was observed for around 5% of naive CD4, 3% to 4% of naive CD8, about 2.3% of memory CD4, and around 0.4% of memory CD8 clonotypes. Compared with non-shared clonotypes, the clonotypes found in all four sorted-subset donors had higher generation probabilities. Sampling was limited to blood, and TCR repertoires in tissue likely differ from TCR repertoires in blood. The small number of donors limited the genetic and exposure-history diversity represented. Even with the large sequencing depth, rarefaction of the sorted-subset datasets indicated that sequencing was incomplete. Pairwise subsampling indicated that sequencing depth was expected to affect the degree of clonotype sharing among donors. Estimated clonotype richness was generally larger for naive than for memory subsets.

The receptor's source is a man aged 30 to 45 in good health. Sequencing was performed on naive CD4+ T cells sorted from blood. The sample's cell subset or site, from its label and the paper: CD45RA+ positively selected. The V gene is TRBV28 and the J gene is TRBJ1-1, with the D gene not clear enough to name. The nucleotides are TGTGCCAGCAGGGAGATGGACCGTGAAGCTTTCTTT. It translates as CASREMDREAFF.